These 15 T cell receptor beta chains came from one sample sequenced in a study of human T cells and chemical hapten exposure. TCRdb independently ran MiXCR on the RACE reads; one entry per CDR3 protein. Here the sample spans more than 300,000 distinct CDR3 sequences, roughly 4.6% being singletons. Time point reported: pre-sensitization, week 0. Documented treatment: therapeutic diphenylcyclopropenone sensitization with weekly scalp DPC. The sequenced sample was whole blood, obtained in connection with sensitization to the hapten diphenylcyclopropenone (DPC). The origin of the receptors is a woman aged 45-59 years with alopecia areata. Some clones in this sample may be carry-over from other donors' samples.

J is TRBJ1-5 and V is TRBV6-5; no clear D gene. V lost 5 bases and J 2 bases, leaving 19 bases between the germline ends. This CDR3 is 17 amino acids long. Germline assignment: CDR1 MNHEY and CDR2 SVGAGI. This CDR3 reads CASSIFPVLRGNQPQHF. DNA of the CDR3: TGTGCCAGCAGTATCTTTCCGGTTCTTAGGGGCAATCAGCCCCAGCATTTT.

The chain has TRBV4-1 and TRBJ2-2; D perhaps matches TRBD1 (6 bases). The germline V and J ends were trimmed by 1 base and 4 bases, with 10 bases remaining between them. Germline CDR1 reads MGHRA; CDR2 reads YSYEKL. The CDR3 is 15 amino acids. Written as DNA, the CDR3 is TGCGCCAGCAGCCAAGTGAGGGGGACCACCGGGGAGCTGTTTTTT. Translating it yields CASSQVRGTTGELFF.

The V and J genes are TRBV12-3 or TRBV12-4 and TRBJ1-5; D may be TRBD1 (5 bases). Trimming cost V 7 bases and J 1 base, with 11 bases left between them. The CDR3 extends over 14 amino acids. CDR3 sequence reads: CASTLRDSNQPQHF. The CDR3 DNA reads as TGTGCCAGCACCCTCCGGGACAGCAATCAGCCCCAGCATTTT.

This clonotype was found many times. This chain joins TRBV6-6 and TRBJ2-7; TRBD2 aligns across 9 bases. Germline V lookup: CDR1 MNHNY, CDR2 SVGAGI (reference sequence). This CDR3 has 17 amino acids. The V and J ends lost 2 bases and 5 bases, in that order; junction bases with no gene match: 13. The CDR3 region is CASSYLQGLATGDEQYF. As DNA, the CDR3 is TGTGCCAGCAGTTACCTGCAAGGACTAGCGACGGGGGACGAGCAGTACTTC.

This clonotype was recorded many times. CDR3 sequence (DNA): TGCAGCGTTGCCGGGGGCTACACCTTC. Amino acids: CSVAGGYTF. The genes are TRBV29-1 and TRBJ1-2, with D uncertain. V gave up 4 bases and J gave up 8 bases, with 5 bases separating them. The CDR3 has 9 amino acids. Looked up from germline, CDR1 is SQVTM and CDR2 is ANQGSEA. The full variable domain, in which reference TRBV29-1 and TRBJ1-2 provide the parts outside the CDR3, is SAVISQKPSRDICQRGTSLTIQCQVDSQVTMMFWYRQQPGQSLTLIATANQGSEATYESGFVIDKFPISRPNLTFSTLTVSNMSPEDSSIYLCSVAGGYTFGSGTRLTVV.

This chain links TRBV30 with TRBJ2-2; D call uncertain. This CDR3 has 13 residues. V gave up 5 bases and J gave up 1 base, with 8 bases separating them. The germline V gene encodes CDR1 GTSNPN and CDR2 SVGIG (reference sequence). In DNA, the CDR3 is TGTGCCTGGTCGACCCGGAACACCGGGGAGCTGTTTTTT. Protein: CAWSTRNTGELFF.

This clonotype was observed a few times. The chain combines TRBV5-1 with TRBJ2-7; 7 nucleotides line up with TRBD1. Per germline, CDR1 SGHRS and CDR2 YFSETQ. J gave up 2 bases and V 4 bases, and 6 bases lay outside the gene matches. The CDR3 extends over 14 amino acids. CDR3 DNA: TGCGCCAGCAGCCAACAGGGGACAGCCTACGAGCAGTACTTC. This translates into CASSQQGTAYEQYF.

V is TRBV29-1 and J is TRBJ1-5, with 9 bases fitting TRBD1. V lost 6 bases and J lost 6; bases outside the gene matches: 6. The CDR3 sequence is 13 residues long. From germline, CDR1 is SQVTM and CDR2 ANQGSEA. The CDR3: CSVEQGAGQPQHF. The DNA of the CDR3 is TGCAGCGTCGAACAGGGGGCAGGTCAGCCCCAGCATTTT.

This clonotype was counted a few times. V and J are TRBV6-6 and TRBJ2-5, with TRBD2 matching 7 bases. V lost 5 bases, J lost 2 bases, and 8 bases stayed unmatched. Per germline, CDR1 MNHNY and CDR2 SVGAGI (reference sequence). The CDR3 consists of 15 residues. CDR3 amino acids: CASSPEAGWQETQYF. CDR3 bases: TGTGCCAGCAGTCCCGAAGCGGGGTGGCAAGAGACCCAGTACTTC.

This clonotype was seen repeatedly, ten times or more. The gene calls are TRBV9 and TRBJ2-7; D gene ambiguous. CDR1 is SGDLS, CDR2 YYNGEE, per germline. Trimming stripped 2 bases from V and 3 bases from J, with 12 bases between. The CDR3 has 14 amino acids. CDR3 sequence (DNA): TGTGCCAGCAGCGTCGCAGACGGTGACTACGAGCAGTACTTC. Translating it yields CASSVADGDYEQYF.

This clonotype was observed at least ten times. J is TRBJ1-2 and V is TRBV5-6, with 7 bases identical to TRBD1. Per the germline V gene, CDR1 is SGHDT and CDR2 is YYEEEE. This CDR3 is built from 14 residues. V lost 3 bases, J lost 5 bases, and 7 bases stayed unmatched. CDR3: CASSSGTVSYGYTF. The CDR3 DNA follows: TGTGCCAGCAGCTCCGGGACAGTTTCTTATGGCTACACCTTC.

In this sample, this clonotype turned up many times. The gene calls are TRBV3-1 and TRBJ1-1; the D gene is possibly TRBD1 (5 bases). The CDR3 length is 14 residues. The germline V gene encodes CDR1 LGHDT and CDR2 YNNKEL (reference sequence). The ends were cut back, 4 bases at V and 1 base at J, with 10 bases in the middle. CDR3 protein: CASSPGHANTEAFF. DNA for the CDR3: TGTGCCAGCAGCCCAGGACACGCGAACACTGAAGCTTTCTTT.

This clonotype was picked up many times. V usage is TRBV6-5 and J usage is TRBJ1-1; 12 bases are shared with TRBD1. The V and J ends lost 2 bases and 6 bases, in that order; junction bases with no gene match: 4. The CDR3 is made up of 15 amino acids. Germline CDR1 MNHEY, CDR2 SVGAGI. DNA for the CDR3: TGTGCCAGCAGTTACGGGACAGGGGGCGCCGCTGAAGCTTTCTTT. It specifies CASSYGTGGAAEAFF.

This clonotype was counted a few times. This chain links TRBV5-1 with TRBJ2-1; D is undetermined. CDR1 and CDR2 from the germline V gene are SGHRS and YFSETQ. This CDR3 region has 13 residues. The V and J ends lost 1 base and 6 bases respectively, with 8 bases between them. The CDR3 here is CASSLYGGNEQFF. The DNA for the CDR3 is TGCGCCAGCAGCTTGTACGGCGGCAATGAGCAGTTCTTC.

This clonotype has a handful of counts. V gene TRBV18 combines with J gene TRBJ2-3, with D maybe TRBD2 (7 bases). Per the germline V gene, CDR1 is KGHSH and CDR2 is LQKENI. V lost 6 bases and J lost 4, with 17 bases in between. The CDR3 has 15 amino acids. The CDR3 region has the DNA TGTGCCAGCTCCCCGACCGGGGGGCGCGCAGATACGCAGTATTTT. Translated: CASSPTGGRADTQYF.